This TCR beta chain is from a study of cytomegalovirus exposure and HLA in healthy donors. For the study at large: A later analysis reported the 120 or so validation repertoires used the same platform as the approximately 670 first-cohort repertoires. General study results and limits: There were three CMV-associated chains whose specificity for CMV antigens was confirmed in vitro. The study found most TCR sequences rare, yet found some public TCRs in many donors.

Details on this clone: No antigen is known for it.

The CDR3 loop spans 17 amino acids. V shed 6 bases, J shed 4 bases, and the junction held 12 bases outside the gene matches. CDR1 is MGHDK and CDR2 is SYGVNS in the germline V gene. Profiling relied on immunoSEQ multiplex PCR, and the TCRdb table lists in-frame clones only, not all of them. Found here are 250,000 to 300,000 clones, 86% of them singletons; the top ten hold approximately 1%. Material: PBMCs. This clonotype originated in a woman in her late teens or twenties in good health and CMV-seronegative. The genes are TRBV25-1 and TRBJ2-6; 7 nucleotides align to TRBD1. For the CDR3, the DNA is TGTGCCAGCAGCCCGACAGGGATAGTGTCAGGGGCCAACGTCCTGACTTTC. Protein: CASSPTGIVSGANVLTF.